This T cell receptor (beta chain) was sequenced during a study of cytomegalovirus exposure and HLA in healthy donors. Study observations and caveats: A later analysis showed TCR association rates differing by HLA locus, peaking at DRB1 and lowest at HLA-C. Analysis was carried out at a later point, and it linked a missense DCLRE1C variant to TCR beta V- and J-gene trimming.

About this clone: Its specificity is not known.

The PCR made use of 60 Vbeta and 13 Jbeta primers. TCRdb's copy holds only in-frame clones and misses some; the assay was immunoSEQ multiplex PCR. The sample includes 120,000 to 150,000 clones, over 60% seen only once; the top ten take around 1.5%. The CDR3 extends over 15 amino acids. Trimming took 7 bases from V and 1 from J; bases not matched to a gene: 9. CDR1 is MDHEN and CDR2 is SYDVKM in the germline V gene. Healthy individuals who donated bone marrow served as the donors. The chain uses TRBV28 and TRBJ2-7; 8 positions match TRBD2. The origin of this receptor is a female donor in good health and CMV-seronegative. Sequencing was carried out using PBMCs. The CDR3 loop reads CASTGGTAGSYEQYF. In DNA form, the CDR3 reads TGTGCCAGCACGGGGGGGACCGCCGGTTCCTACGAGCAGTACTTC.